The present T cell receptor beta chain was sequenced within a study of shared clonotypes between healthy human individuals. Study findings and constraints: The study found roughly 5.3% of naive CD4 clonotypes shared across four donors.

Comments on this clone: Its target is not known.

Profiling relied on immunoSEQ multiplex PCR, and the TCRdb table lists in-frame clones only, not all of them. The sample contains approximately 2,000,000 clones, around 93% of which appear only once. V lost 5 bases and J lost 3; bases outside the gene matches: 7. This CDR3 is built from 15 residues. CDR1 is MNHEY and CDR2 is SVGAGI in the germline V gene. The chain links TRBV6-5 to TRBJ2-3, with TRBD1 identical over 8 bases. The clonotype was recovered from a man aged 18 to 30 in good health. Some clones in this sample may be carry-over from other donors' samples. Sequenced material: naive CD4+ T cells from PBMCs. Described subset: CD45RA+ positively selected. In DNA, the CDR3 is TGTGCCAGCAGTACTCAGGGGGCTGGGACAGATACGCAGTATTTT. This gives the protein CASSTQGAGTDTQYF.